These 12 T cell receptor beta chains were sequenced from one sample in a study of metastatic and nonmetastatic thyroid tumors. Thyroid surgery took place with no prior treatment in any patient. TCRdb reprocessed the PCR reads using MiXCR. The sample holds under 25,000 clones, roughly 23% seen once. Sequenced input: adjacent normal tissue. These receptors were collected from a female donor with papillary thyroid cancer or a benign thyroid nodule (not recorded which). Some clones in this sample may be carry-over from other donors' samples.

Here the CDR3 DNA reads TGTGCCAGTAGTAGGGGACTAGCGGAGTACAATGAGCAGTTCTTC. Translation gives CASSRGLAEYNEQFF. V usage is TRBV19 and J usage is TRBJ2-1, with 11 bases matching TRBD2. With 4 bases clipped from V and 4 bases from J, the junction kept 3 bases outside the gene matches. This CDR3 contains 15 residues. Per the germline V gene, CDR1 is LNHDA and CDR2 is SQIVND (reference sequence).

The chain combines TRBV19 with TRBJ1-1; D is uncertain. This CDR3 is built from 13 residues. Deletions cut 4 bases from V and 5 bases from J, with 11 bases between. Germline assignment: CDR1 LNHDA and CDR2 SQIVND (reference sequence). Here the CDR3 DNA reads TGTGCCAGTAGTAGAGGAAGAGGGACTGAAGCTTTCTTT. Its translation is CASSRGRGTEAFF.

This clone has a handful of counts. A much larger clone differs from this one at a single base, so this may be a read error. V usage is TRBV11-2 and J usage is TRBJ2-2; 9 nucleotides align to TRBD2. Germline CDR1 SGHAT, CDR2 FQNNGV. The CDR3 covers 15 residues. In nucleotides, the CDR3 is TGTGCCAGCAGCTTAAACTCCGCGGGGGGGCGGGAGCCGTTTTTT. Protein product: CASSLNSAGGREPFF.

The V gene is TRBV6-1, the J gene TRBJ2-3; 10 nucleotides agree with TRBD2. Trimming at V came to 8 bases and at J to 6 bases, leaving 5 bases not matched to a gene. The CDR3 spans 13 residues. Germline V gene sequence: CDR1 MNHNS, CDR2 SASEGT. CDR3 bases: TGTGCCAGCCTGACTAGCGGGTCTGATACGCAGTATTTT. This sequence encodes CASLTSGSDTQYF.

This chain links TRBV6-5 with TRBJ2-3; D gene ambiguous. The CDR3 loop spans 12 amino acids. Trimming stripped 0 bases from V and 5 bases from J, with 3 bases between. Looked up from germline, CDR1 is MNHEY and CDR2 is SVGAGI. Here the CDR3 reads CASSYSGDTQYF. The CDR3 DNA reads as TGTGCCAGCAGTTACTCGGGAGATACGCAGTATTTT.

This clone was detected a few times. The rearrangement uses TRBV10-1 and TRBJ2-7; D unresolved. V lost 3 bases to trimming and J lost 3 bases, with 15 bases between them. The CDR3 covers 15 residues. The germline CDR1 and CDR2 sequences are WNHNN and SYGVQD (reference sequence). This CDR3 is CASSEGRGTFYEQYF. Here the CDR3 DNA reads TGCGCCAGCAGTGAAGGCCGAGGAACCTTCTACGAGCAGTACTTC.

This chain uses TRBV2 with TRBJ2-7; D is possibly TRBD1 (5 bases). CDR3 length equals 16 residues. The ends were cut back, 0 bases at V and 1 base at J, with 13 bases in the middle. CDR1 and CDR2 from the germline V gene are SNHLY and FYNNEI. CDR3 coding DNA: TGTGCCAGCAGTGAAGCGCATGGTGGGGCATCCTACGAGCAGTACTTC. Amino acid sequence: CASSEAHGGASYEQYF.

Comment on this clone: The junction shows a germline mismatch at one end, possibly a read error. The CDR3 sequence: CDSSFSATGLSSDEQYF. Here the CDR3 DNA reads TGTGACAGCAGTTTTTCGGCCACAGGGCTGAGCTCCGACGAGCAGTACTTC. The V call is TRBV27, the J call TRBJ2-7; weak D call: TRBD1 (6 bases). The germline gives CDR1 MNHEY, CDR2 SMNVEV (reference sequence). This CDR3 spans 17 amino acids.

In this sample, this clone turned up a few times. The chain uses TRBV12-3 or TRBV12-4 and TRBJ2-1; 13 bases line up with TRBD2. J was trimmed by 5 bases and V by 1 base; bases with no gene match: 11. This CDR3 comprises 19 residues. For the CDR3, the DNA is TGTGCCAGCAGTTTAGGACTAGCGGGAGGTTATGGGGGAAACAATGAGCAGTTCTTC. It specifies CASSLGLAGGYGGNNEQFF.

The V gene is TRBV6-1, the J gene TRBJ1-1; 10 positions match TRBD1. The CDR3 extends over 16 amino acids. The junction had 11 bases not matched to a gene; V was cut back by 5 bases and J by 5 bases. Germline V gene sequence: CDR1 MNHNS, CDR2 SASEGT. The CDR3 loop reads CASSPWTGGRGTEAFF. Here the CDR3 DNA reads TGTGCCAGCAGTCCATGGACAGGGGGTCGAGGGACTGAAGCTTTCTTT.

The chain joins TRBV11-2 to TRBJ2-2; TRBD1 matches at 8 bases. V shed 10 bases and J 5 bases; nucleotides not matched to a gene: 12. CDR3 size: 15 residues. Germline V gene lookup returns CDR1 SGHAT and CDR2 FQNNGV. CDR3 sequence reads: CAIILVRQGTGELFF. The DNA of the CDR3 is TGTGCCATCATCTTGGTGAGACAGGGGACCGGGGAGCTGTTTTTT.

On this clone itself: The CDR3 ends on some other residue instead of the conserved phenylalanine or tryptophan, so this is likely a read error. The chain has TRBV7-9 and TRBJ2-1, with 8 nucleotides matching TRBD2. This CDR3 has 14 residues. The germline CDR1 and CDR2 sequences are SEHNR and FQNEAQ (reference sequence). For the CDR3, the DNA is TGTGCTGTCAGCCATCGGGAGGGCCTTAGTGAGCAGTTCTCC. Protein product: CAVSHREGLSEQFS.